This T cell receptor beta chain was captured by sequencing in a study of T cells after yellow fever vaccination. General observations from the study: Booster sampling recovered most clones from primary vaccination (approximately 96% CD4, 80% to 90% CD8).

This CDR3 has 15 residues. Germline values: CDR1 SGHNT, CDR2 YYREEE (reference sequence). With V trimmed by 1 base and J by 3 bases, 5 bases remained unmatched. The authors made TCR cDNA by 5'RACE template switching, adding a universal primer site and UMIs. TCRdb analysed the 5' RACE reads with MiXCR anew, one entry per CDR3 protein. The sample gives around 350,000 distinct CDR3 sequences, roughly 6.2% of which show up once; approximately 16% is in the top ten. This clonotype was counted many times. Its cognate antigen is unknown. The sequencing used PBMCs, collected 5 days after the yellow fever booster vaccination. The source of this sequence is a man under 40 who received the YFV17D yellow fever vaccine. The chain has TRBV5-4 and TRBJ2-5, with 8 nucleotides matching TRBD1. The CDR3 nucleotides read TGTGCCAGCAGCTTGCTCACAGGGGGTGAAGAGACCCAGTACTTC. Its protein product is CASSLLTGGEETQYF.